The 16 T cell receptor beta chains below all came from one sample that was sequenced in a study of T-cell memory formation after mild COVID-19. A single record per CDR3 protein comes from TCRdb applying MiXCR to the 5' RACE reads. The sample records roughly 150,000 distinct CDR3 sequences, 10% to 15% being singletons. The sequenced sample consisted of PBMCs or a T cell subset sorted from them (not recorded which). The origin of the receptors is a young man who had mild COVID-19 (a few samples of this study predate the infection). Cell type and time point are not known.

This clonotype was counted between two and nine times. This chain uses TRBV15 with TRBJ2-5; the D gene could be TRBD1 or TRBD2 (5 bases each). This CDR3 contains 14 residues. V was trimmed by 1 base and J by 3 bases, leaving 9 bases between them. Germline lookup yields CDR1 LNHNV and CDR2 YYDKDF (reference sequence). In DNA form, the CDR3 reads TGTGCCACCAGCAGAGGAGGGGCCGAAGAGACCCAGTACTTC. It yields the protein CATSRGGAEETQYF.

The chain couples TRBV12-3 or TRBV12-4 to TRBJ1-1; no reliable D call. The V and J ends lost 5 bases and 4 bases respectively, with 17 bases between them. This CDR3 is 15 amino acids long. CDR3 DNA: TGTGCCAGCAGTGGAGGAATAGAAACCATCACTGAAGCTTTCTTT. This gives the protein CASSGGIETITEAFF.

This chain's CDR3 is CSGVQGINQPQHF. Here the CDR3 DNA reads TGCAGTGGCGTACAGGGAATCAATCAGCCCCAGCATTTT. The V call is TRBV20-1, the J call TRBJ1-5; a possible D gene is TRBD1 (6 bases). Germline CDR1 reads DFQATT; CDR2 reads SNEGSKA (reference sequence). The CDR3 spans 13 residues. V lost 7 bases and J lost 3, with 13 bases in between.

This clonotype occurred a few times. The chain links TRBV20-1 to TRBJ2-7, with D uncertain. The CDR3 has 15 residues. The V end lost 0 bases, the J end lost 2 bases, and 14 bases lay between the germline ends. CDR1 is DFQATT and CDR2 is SNEGSKA in the germline V gene (reference sequence). The CDR3 nucleotides are TGCAGTGCTAGAGAGGGTCCGCGGAGTGCCTACGAGCAGTACTTC. This sequence encodes CSAREGPRSAYEQYF.

This clonotype has only a few counts. The V and J genes are TRBV3-1 and TRBJ2-3; D gene unclear. The CDR3 is 15 amino acids. Trimming took 4 bases from V and 1 from J, leaving 12 bases between them. In germline, CDR1 is LGHDT, CDR2 YNNKEL (reference sequence). Here the CDR3 reads CASSLLPGRTDTQYF. CDR3 bases: TGTGCCAGCAGCCTACTTCCCGGACGCACAGATACGCAGTATTTT.

This clonotype occurred a few times. V is TRBV7-9 and J is TRBJ2-2; 7 bases are shared with TRBD2. Germline V gene lookup returns CDR1 SEHNR and CDR2 FQNEAQ (reference sequence). This CDR3 comprises 16 residues. J lost 5 bases, V lost 4 bases, and 10 bases had no gene match. CDR3 amino acids: CASSSRHHGGTGELFF. In DNA form, the CDR3 reads TGTGCCAGCAGCTCCAGACACCACGGGGGGACCGGGGAGCTGTTTTTT.

V and J are TRBV7-8 and TRBJ1-1; D might be TRBD1 (5 bases). Trimming removed 0 bases at V and 4 bases at J, with 12 bases between. The CDR3 length is 15 residues. Germline lookup yields CDR1 SGHVS and CDR2 FQNEAQ. Here the CDR3 DNA reads TGTGCCAGCAGCTTAGCTGGGGGGATTAGCACTGAAGCTTTCTTT. Encoded protein: CASSLAGGISTEAFF.

This clonotype was counted ten times or more. The rearrangement uses TRBV5-6 and TRBJ2-5; 12 nucleotides line up with TRBD2. V was pared by 4 bases and J by 1 base, with 5 bases of the junction left unmatched. This CDR3 has 16 residues. CDR1 is SGHDT and CDR2 is YYEEEE in the germline V gene. The CDR3: CASSRRLAGAQETQYF. CDR3 nucleotides: TGTGCCAGCAGCCGTCGACTAGCGGGGGCCCAAGAGACCCAGTACTTC.

This clonotype showed up just a few times. The J gene is TRBJ2-7, the V gene TRBV18; possible D gene TRBD2, 5 bases. In germline, CDR1 is KGHSH, CDR2 LQKENI. The CDR3 length is 14 residues. The ends were cut back, 6 bases at V and 3 bases at J, with 15 bases in the middle. The DNA of the CDR3 is TGTGCCAGCTCGCCGGCCTCGGCGGGCTACGAGCAGTACGTC. This sequence encodes CASSPASAGYEQYV.

This chain links TRBV28 with TRBJ1-5; TRBD1 aligns across 9 bases. The J segment lost 0 bases and the V segment lost 3 bases, leaving 3 bases of the junction unmatched. From germline, CDR1 is MDHEN and CDR2 SYDVKM. There are 16 residues in the CDR3. The chain's CDR3 is CASSFRGQGSNQPQHF. DNA of the CDR3: TGTGCCAGCAGTTTCCGGGGACAGGGTAGCAATCAGCCCCAGCATTTT.

The J gene is TRBJ2-3, the V gene TRBV7-9; TRBD2 is a possible D gene (6 bases). Germline V gene sequence: CDR1 SEHNR, CDR2 FQNEAQ (reference sequence). The CDR3 is 14 residues long. V was shortened by 3 bases and J by 4 bases, with 11 bases between the two germline ends. The CDR3 DNA is TGTGCCAGCAGCTTGGAGGGGCGCTCAGATACGCAGTATTTT. Its translation is CASSLEGRSDTQYF.

This clonotype has only a few counts. This chain links TRBV7-9 with TRBJ2-5; D is possibly TRBD1 (6 bases). Between the trimmed V and J ends, which lost 10 bases and 1 base, there was a span of 13 bases. The V gene's germline CDR1 is SEHNR and CDR2 FQNEAQ (reference sequence). The CDR3 has 13 amino acids. The chain's CDR3 is CATHRVGQETQYF. As DNA, the CDR3 is TGTGCCACTCACAGGGTCGGCCAAGAGACCCAGTACTTC.

The chain links TRBV28 to TRBJ1-1, with TRBD1 as a possible D gene (6 bases). The CDR3 is 12 residues long. Trimming took off 6 bases at V and 7 bases at J, with 12 bases between the two ends. Germline V gives CDR1 MDHEN, CDR2 SYDVKM. The chain's CDR3 is CASSLGTLEAFF. The CDR3 bases are TGTGCCAGCAGCCTCGGGACACTTGAAGCTTTCTTT. Full variable domain (outside the CDR3, taken from reference TRBV28 and TRBJ1-1): DVKVTQSSRYLVKRTGEKVFLECVQDMDHENMFWYRQDPGLGLRLIYFSYDVKMKEKGDIPEGYSVSREKKERFSLILESASTNQTSMYLCASSLGTLEAFFGQGTRLTVV.

This clonotype was counted a few times. The J gene is TRBJ2-5, the V gene TRBV7-2; D unresolved. Trimming took 4 bases from V and 3 from J, leaving 21 bases between them. Germline CDR1 reads SGHTA; CDR2 reads FQGNSA. The CDR3 has 17 amino acids. CDR3 in amino acids: CASSSRASNLGKETQYF. In nucleotides, the CDR3 is TGTGCCAGCAGCTCTAGAGCCAGTAATTTGGGTAAAGAGACCCAGTACTTC.

The chain employs TRBV11-2 and TRBJ1-4; no definite D call. Per germline, CDR1 SGHAT and CDR2 FQNNGV. The CDR3 consists of 13 residues. V was pared by 3 bases and J by 3 bases, with 5 bases between. CDR3 sequence: CASSFVPNEKLFF. DNA for the CDR3: TGTGCCAGCAGCTTTGTACCTAATGAAAAACTGTTTTTT.

This clonotype was counted only a few times. This chain uses TRBV4-2 with TRBJ1-6; D gene ambiguous. This CDR3 is built from 17 residues. The V gene's germline CDR1 is LGHNA and CDR2 YNFKEQ. Deletions cut 0 bases from V and 9 bases from J, with 18 bases between. CDR3 protein: CASSQDTRGSKGSPLHF. The CDR3, as DNA: TGTGCCAGCAGCCAAGATACCCGGGGTTCAAAAGGTTCACCCCTCCACTTT.